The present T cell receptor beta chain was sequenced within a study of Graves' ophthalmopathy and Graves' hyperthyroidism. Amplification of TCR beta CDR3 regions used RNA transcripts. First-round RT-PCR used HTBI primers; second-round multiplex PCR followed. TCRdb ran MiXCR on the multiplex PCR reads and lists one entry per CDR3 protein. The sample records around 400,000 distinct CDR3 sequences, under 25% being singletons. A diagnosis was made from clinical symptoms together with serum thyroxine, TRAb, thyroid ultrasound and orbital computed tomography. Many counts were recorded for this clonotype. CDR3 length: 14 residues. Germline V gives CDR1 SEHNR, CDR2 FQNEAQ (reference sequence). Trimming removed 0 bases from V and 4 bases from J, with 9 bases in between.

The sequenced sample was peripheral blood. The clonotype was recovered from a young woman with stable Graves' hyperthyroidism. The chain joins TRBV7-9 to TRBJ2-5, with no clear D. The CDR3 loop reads CASSLALGGETQYF. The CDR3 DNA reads TGTGCCAGCAGCTTAGCTCTAGGTGGAGAGACCCAGTACTTC.